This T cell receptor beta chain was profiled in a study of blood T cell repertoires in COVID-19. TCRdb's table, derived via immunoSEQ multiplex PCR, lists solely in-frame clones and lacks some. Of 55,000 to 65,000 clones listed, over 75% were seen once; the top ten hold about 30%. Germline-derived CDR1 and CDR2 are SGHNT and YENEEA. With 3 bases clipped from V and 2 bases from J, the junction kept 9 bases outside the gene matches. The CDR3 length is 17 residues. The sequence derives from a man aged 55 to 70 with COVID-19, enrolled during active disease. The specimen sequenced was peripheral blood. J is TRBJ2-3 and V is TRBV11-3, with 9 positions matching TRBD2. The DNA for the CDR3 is TGTGCCAGCAGCTTGAGTAGCGGGAGACAGCTCACAGATACGCAGTATTTT. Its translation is CASSLSSGRQLTDTQYF.